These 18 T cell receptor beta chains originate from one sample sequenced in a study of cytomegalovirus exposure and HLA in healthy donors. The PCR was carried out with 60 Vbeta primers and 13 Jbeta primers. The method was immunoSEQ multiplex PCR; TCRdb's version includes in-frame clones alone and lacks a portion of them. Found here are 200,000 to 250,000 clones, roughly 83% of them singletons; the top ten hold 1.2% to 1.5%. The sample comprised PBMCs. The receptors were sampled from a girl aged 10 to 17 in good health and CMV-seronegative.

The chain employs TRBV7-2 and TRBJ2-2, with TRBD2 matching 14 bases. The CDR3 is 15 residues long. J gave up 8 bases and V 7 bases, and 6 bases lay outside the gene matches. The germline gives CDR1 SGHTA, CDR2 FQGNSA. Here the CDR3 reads CASTRGLAGVGELFF. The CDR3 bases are TGTGCCAGCACTAGGGGACTAGCGGGGGTTGGGGAGCTGTTTTTT. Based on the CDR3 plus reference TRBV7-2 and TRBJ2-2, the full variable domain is GAGVSQSPSNKVTEKGKDVELRCDPISGHTALYWYRQSLGQGLEFLIYFQGNSAPDKSGLPSDRFSAERTGGSVSTLTIQRTQQEDSAVYLCASTRGLAGVGELFFGEGSRLTVL.

The CDR3 DNA is TGTGCCAGCTCATCGGGACAGGACAATGAGCAGTTCTTC. This encodes CASSSGQDNEQFF. The chain combines TRBV18 with TRBJ2-1, with TRBD1 identical over 8 bases. J lost 5 bases, V lost 5 bases, and 2 bases had no gene match. This CDR3 region has 13 residues. Germline lookup yields CDR1 KGHSH and CDR2 LQKENI.

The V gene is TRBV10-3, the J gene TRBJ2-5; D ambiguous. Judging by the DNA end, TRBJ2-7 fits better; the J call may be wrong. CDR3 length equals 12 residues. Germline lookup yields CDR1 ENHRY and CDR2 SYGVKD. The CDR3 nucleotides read TGTGCCATCAGTGAGTCGCCGAACGAGCAGTACTTC. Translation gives CAISESPNEQYF.

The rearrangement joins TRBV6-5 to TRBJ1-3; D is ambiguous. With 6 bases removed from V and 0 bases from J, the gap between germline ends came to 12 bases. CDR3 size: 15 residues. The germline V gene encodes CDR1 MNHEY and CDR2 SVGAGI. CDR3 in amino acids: CASSPTRNSGNTIYF. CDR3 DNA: TGTGCCAGCAGCCCTACGAGGAACTCTGGAAACACCATATATTTT.

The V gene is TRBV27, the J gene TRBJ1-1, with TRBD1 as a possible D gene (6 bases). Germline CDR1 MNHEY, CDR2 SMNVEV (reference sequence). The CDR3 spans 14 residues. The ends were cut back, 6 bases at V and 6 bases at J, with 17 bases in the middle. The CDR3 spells CASRRNRVSAEAFF. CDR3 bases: TGTGCCAGCAGGCGGAACAGGGTGTCAGCTGAAGCTTTCTTT.

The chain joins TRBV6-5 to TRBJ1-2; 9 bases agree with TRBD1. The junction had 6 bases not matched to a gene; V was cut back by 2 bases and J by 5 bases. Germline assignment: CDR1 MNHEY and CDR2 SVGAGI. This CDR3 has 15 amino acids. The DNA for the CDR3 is TGTGCCAGCAGTTACATTTTTGGACAGGGGTATGGCTACACCTTC. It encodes CASSYIFGQGYGYTF.

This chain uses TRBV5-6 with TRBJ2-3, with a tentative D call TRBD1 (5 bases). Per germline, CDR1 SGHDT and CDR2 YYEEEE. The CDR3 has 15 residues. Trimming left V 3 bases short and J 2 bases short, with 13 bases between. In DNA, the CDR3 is TGTGCCAGCAGCTGGGTAGGGGATAACACAGATACGCAGTATTTT. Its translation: CASSWVGDNTDTQYF.

This CDR3 reads CASTNSGRGNEQFF. The CDR3 DNA reads TGTGCCAGTACCAATAGCGGGAGAGGCAATGAGCAGTTCTTC. The rearrangement uses TRBV19 and TRBJ2-1, with 9 bases aligning to TRBD2. Germline V lookup: CDR1 LNHDA, CDR2 SQIVND (reference sequence). The CDR3 is 14 amino acids. The V and J ends lost 7 bases and 6 bases, in that order; junction bases with no gene match: 7.

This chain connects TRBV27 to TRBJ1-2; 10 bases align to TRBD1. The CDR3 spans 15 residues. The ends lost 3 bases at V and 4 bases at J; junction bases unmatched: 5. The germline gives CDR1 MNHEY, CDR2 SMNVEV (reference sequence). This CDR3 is CASSFDRGLGYGYTF. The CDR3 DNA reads TGTGCCAGCAGTTTCGACAGGGGGCTCGGCTATGGCTACACCTTC.

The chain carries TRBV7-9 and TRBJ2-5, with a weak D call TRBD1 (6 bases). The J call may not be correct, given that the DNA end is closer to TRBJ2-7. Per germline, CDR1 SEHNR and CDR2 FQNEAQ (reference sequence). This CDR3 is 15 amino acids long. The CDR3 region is CASSYGRDKSYEQYF. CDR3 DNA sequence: TGTGCCAGCAGCTACGGCCGGGACAAGTCCTACGAGCAGTACTTC.

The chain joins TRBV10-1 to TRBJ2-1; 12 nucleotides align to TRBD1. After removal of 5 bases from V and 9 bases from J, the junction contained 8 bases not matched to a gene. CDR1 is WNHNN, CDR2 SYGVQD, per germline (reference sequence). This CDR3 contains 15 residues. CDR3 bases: TGCGCCAGCAGTAAATTTGGGACAGGGGGCCTTGAGCAGTTCTTC. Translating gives CASSKFGTGGLEQFF.

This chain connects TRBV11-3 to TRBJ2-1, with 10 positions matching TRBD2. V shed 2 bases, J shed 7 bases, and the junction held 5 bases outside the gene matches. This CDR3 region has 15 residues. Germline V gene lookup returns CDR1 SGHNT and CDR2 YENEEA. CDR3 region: CASSLSSGSLNEQFF. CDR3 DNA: TGTGCCAGCAGCTTATCTAGCGGGAGTTTGAATGAGCAGTTCTTC.

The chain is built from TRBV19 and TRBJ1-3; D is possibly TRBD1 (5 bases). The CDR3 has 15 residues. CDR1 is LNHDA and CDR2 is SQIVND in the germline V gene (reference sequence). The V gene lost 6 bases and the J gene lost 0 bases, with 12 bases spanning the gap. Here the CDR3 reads CASSETESSGNTIYF. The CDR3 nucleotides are TGTGCCAGTAGCGAGACAGAGAGCTCTGGAAACACCATATATTTT.

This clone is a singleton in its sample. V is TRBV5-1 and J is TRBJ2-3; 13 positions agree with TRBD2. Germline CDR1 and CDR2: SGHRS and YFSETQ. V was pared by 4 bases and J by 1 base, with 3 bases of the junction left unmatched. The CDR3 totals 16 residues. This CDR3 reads CASSTSGRGGTDTQYF. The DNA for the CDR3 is TGCGCCAGCAGCACTAGCGGGAGGGGCGGCACAGATACGCAGTATTTT. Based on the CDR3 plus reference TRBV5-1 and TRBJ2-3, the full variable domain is KAGVTQTPRYLIKTRGQQVTLSCSPISGHRSVSWYQQTPGQGLQFLFEYFSETQRNKGNFPGRFSGRQFSNSRSEMNVSTLELGDSALYLCASSTSGRGGTDTQYFGPGTRLTVL.

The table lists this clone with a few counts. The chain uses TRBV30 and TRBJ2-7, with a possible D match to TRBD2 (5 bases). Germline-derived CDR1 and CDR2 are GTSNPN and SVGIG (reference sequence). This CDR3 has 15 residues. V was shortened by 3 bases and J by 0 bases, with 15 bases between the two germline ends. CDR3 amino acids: CAWSGERRSSYEQYF. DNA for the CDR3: TGTGCCTGGAGCGGGGAGCGCCGTAGCTCCTACGAGCAGTACTTC.

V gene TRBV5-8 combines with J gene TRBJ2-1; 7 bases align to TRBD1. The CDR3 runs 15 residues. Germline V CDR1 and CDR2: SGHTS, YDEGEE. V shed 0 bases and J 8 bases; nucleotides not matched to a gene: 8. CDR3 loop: CASSLGEGAGDEQFF. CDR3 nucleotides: TGTGCCAGCAGCTTGGGAGAGGGGGCCGGGGATGAGCAGTTCTTC.

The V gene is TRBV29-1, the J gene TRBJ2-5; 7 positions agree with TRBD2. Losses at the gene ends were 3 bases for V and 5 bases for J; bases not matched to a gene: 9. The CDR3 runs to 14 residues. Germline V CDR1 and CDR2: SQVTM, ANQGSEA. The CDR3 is CSVDLGGGGETQYF. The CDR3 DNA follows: TGCAGCGTTGATTTGGGGGGGGGAGGGGAGACCCAGTACTTC.

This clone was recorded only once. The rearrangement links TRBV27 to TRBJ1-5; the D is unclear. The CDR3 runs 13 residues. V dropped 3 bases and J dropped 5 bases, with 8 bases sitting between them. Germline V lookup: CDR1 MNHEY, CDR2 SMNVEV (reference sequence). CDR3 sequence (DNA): TGTGCCAGCAGTTTCGGCGGGTATCAGCCCCAGCATTTT. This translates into CASSFGGYQPQHF.